The source of this TCR beta chain is a study of cytomegalovirus exposure and HLA in healthy donors. Study observations and caveats: After further analysis at a later stage, roughly 16,000 TCR beta sequences were associated with HLA alleles at 0.05 false discovery rate.

Details on this clone: Antigen specificity is unknown. The sample carries other DNA sequences with the same CDR3.

With 60 Vbeta and 13 Jbeta primers, the PCR was carried out. Data came from immunoSEQ multiplex PCR; TCRdb stores just in-frame clones and leaves some out. The sample carries 150,000 to 200,000 clones, around 73% recorded once. This clonotype was obtained from a male donor in good health and CMV-seronegative. Sequenced material: PBMCs.

As DNA, the CDR3 is TGTGCCAGCAGCGTAGGAGGCGGCTATGGCTACACCTTC. Encoded protein: CASSVGGGYGYTF. J is TRBJ1-2 and V is TRBV9; no clear D. Looked up from germline, CDR1 is SGDLS and CDR2 is YYNGEE. This CDR3 has 13 residues. V gave up 0 bases and J gave up 4 bases, with 7 bases separating them.